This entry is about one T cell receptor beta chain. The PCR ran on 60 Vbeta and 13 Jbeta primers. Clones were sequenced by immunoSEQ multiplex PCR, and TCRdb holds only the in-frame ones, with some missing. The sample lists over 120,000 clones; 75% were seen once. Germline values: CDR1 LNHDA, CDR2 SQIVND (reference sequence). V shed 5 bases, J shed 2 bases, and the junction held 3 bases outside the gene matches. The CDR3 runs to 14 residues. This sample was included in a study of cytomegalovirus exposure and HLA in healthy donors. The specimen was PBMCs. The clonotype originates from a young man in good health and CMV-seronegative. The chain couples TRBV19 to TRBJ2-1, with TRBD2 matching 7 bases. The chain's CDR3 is CASSAGRAYNEQFF. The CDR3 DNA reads TGTGCCAGTAGTGCAGGGAGGGCCTACAATGAGCAGTTCTTC.